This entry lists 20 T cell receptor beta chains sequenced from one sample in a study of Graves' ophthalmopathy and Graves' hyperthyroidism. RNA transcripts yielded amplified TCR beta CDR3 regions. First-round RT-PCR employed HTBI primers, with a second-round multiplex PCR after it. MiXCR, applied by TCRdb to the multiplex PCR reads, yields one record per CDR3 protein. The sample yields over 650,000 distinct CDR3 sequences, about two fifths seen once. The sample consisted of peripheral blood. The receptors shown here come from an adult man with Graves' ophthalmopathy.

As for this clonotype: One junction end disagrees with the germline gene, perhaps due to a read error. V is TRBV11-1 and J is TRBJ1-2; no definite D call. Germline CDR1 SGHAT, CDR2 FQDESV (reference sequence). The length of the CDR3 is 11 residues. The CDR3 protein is CSSSLADSYTF. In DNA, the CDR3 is TGTTCCAGCAGCCTAGCAGACAGCTACACCTTC.

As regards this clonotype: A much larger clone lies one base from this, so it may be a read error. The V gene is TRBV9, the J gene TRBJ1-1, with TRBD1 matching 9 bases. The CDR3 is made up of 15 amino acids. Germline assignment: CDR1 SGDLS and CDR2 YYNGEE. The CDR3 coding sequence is TGTGTCAGCAGCGTAGCGGACAGGGGGAACACTGAAGCTTTCTTT. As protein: CVSSVADRGNTEAFF.

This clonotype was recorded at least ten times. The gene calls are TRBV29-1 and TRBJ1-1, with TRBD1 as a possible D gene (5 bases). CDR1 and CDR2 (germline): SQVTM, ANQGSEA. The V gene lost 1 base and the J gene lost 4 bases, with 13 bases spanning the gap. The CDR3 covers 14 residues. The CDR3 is CSVEGVGGGTEAFF. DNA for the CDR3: TGCAGCGTTGAAGGGGTCGGGGGTGGCACTGAAGCTTTCTTT.

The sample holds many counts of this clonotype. CDR3 in DNA: TGTGCCAGCAGCTTAGGATCCTGGACAGACTACGAGCAGTACTTC. Protein: CASSLGSWTDYEQYF. The chain has TRBV7-2 and TRBJ2-7, with D possibly matching TRBD1 (6 bases). This CDR3 contains 15 residues. CDR1 is SGHTA and CDR2 is FQGNSA in the germline V gene. Trimming stripped 1 base from V and 3 bases from J, with 13 bases between.

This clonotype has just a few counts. The CDR3 DNA follows: TGTGCCAGCACCCCCAACCAGGGGACTAATCTCTATGGGGCGGGGGGCTACACCTTC. Translating gives CASTPNQGTNLYGAGGYTF. The V and J genes are TRBV12-3 or TRBV12-4 and TRBJ1-2; a possible D gene is TRBD1 (6 bases). The CDR3 contains 19 residues. The V gene lost 7 bases and the J gene lost 8 bases, with 35 bases spanning the gap.

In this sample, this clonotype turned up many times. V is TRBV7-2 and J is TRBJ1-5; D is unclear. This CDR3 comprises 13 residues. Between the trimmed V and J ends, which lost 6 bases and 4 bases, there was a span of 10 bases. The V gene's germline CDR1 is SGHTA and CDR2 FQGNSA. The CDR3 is CASSYSENQPQHF. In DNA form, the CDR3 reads TGTGCCAGCAGTTACAGCGAAAATCAGCCCCAGCATTTT. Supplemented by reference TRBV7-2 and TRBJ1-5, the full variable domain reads GAGVSQSPSNKVTEKGKDVELRCDPISGHTALYWYRQSLGQGLEFLIYFQGNSAPDKSGLPSDRFSAERTGGSVSTLTIQRTQQEDSAVYLCASSYSENQPQHFGDGTRLSIL.

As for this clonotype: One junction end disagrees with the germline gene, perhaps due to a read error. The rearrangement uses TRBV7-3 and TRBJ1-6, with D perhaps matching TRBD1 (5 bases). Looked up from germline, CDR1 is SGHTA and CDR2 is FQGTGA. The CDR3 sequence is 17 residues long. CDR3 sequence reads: CASSQAPNPGRNSPLHF. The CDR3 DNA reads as TGCGCCAGCAGCCAAGCCCCAAACCCGGGGCGGAATTCACCCCTCCACTTT.

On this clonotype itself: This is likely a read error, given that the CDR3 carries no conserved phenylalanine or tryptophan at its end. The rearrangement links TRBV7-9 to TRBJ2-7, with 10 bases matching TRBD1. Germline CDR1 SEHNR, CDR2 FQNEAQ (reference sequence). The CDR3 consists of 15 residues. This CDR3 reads CASSHPGTGVREQYL. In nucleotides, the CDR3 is TGCGCCAGCAGCCATCCCGGGACAGGGGTACGCGAGCAGTACCTC.

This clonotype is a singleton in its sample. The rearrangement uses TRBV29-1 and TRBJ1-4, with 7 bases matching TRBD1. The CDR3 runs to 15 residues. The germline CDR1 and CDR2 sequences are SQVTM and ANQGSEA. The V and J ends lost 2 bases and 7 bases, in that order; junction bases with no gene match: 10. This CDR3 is CSVEKGASMGEKLFF. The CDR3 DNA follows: TGCAGCGTTGAAAAGGGGGCGTCAATGGGTGAAAAACTGTTTTTT.

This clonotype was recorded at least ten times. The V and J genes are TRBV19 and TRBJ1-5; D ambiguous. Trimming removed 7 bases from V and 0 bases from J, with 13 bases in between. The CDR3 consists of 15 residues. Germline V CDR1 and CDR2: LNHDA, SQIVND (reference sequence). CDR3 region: CASTPTDFSNQPQHF. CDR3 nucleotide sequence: TGTGCCAGTACCCCGACCGATTTTAGCAATCAGCCCCAGCATTTT.

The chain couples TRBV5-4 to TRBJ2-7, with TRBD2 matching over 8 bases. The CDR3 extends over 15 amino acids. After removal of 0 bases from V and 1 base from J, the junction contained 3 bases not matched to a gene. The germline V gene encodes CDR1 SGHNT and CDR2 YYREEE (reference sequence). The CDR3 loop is CASSLGSGNSYEQYF. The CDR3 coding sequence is TGTGCCAGCAGCTTGGGTAGCGGGAATTCCTACGAGCAGTACTTC.

CDR3 residues: CASSPSGGTGEQYF. In nucleotides, the CDR3 is TGTGCCAGCAGTCCTAGCGGGGGCACCGGGGAGCAGTACTTC. The V and J genes are TRBV9 and TRBJ2-7; 10 bases are a match to TRBD2. Germline V gene lookup returns CDR1 SGDLS and CDR2 YYNGEE. Unmatched junction bases numbered 9, after V lost 5 bases and J lost 7 bases. The CDR3 contains 14 residues. Full variable domain (rest looked up from reference TRBV9 and TRBJ2-7): DSGVTQTPKHLITATGQRVTLRCSPRSGDLSVYWYQQSLDQGLQFLIQYYNGEERAKGNILERFSAQQFPDLHSELNLSSLELGDSALYFCASSPSGGTGEQYFGPGTRLTVT.

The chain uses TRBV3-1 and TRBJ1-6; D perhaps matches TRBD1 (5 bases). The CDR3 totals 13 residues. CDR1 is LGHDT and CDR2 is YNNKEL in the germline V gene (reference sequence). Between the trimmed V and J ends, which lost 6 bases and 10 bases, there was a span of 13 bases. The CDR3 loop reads CASRGGFFSPLHF. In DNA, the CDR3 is TGTGCCAGCAGGGGGGGGTTCTTCTCACCCCTCCACTTT.

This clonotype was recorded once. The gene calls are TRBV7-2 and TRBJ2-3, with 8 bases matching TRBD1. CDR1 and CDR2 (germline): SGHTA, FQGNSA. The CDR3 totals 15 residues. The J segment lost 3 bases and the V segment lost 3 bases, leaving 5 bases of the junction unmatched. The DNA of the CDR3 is TGTGCCAGCAGCTTCCGGGACAGGCTGACAGATACGCAGTATTTT. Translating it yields CASSFRDRLTDTQYF. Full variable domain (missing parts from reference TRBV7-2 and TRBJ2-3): GAGVSQSPSNKVTEKGKDVELRCDPISGHTALYWYRQSLGQGLEFLIYFQGNSAPDKSGLPSDRFSAERTGGSVSTLTIQRTQQEDSAVYLCASSFRDRLTDTQYFGPGTRLTVL.

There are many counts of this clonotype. As DNA, the CDR3 is TGTGCCAGCAGTCAGGGGGGGGTAGGGCAGGGCGTCGACGAGCAGTACTTC. Its protein product is CASSQGGVGQGVDEQYF. This chain uses TRBV7-8 with TRBJ2-7; D possibly uses TRBD1 or TRBD2 (7 bases each). Germline CDR1 SGHVS, CDR2 FQNEAQ. V was cut by 6 bases and J by 5 bases, with 26 bases left in between. CDR3 length: 17 amino acids.

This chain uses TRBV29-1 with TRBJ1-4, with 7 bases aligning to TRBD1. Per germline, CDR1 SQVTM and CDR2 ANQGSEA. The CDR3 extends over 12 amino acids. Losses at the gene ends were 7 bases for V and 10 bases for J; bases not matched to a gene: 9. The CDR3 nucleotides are TGCAGCGGAAACAGGGGCAAGACAAAACTGTTTTTT. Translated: CSGNRGKTKLFF.

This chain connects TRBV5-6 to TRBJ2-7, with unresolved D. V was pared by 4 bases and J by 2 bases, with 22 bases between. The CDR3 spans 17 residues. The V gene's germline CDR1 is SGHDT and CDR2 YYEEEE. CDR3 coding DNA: TGTGCCAGCAGCCCACCCCACCCGGCGACGGTGGCCTACGAGCAGTACTTC. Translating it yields CASSPPHPATVAYEQYF.

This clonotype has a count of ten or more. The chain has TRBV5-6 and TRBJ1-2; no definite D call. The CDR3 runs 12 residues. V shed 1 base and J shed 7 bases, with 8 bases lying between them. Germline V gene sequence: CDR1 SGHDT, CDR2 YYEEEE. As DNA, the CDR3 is TGTGCCAGCAGCTTGCGACCCGGTGGCTACACCTTC. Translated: CASSLRPGGYTF.

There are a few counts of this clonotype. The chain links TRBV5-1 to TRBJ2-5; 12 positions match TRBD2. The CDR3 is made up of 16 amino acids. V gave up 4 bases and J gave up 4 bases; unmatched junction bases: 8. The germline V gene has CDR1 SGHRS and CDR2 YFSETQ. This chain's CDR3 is CASSPLGLAGRETQYF. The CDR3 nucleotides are TGCGCCAGCAGCCCACTGGGACTAGCGGGCCGAGAGACCCAGTACTTC.

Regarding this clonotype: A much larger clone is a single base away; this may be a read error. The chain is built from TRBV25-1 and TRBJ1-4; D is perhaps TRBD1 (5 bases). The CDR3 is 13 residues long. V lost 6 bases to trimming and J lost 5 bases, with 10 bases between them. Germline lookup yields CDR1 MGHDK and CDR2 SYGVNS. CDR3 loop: CASRGPGNEKLFF. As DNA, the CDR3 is TGTGCCAGCAGAGGGCCAGGGAATGAAAAACTGTTTTTT.